This TCR beta chain was recovered during a study of CD8 T cells in ankylosing spondylitis. Study outcomes and limitations: There was a TCR beta motif, made of eight highly homologous variants, that appeared characteristic of ankylosing spondylitis blood.

Trimming cost V 0 bases and J 0 bases; bases outside gene matches: 7. Looked up from germline, CDR1 is KGHSH and CDR2 is LQKENI. CDR3 length equals 17 residues. About this clonotype itself: Its target is unknown.

In TCRdb, the 5' RACE reads were re-called with MiXCR into one record per CDR3 protein. The sample comprises 200,000 to 250,000 distinct CDR3 sequences, 6% to 8% of which are singletons, and 13% to 15% rests with the top ten. The chain joins TRBV18 to TRBJ2-7, with 8 bases fitting TRBD1. The sequence came from a male donor with ankylosing spondylitis. The sample taken for sequencing was blood, either unsorted or a sorted T cell fraction (not recorded which). The CDR3 is CASSPPRQGALSYEQYF. CDR3 coding DNA: TGTGCCAGCTCACCACCACGGCAGGGGGCTCTCTCCTACGAGCAGTACTTC.